This T cell receptor (beta chain) was sequenced in a study of cytomegalovirus exposure and HLA in healthy donors. Study results and caveats: There were some V segments, including TRBV6-2 and TRBV6-3, excluded as indistinguishable.

This clone has a handful of counts. Its target is unknown. The CDR3 loop spans 15 amino acids. Germline V gene sequence: CDR1 LGHNA, CDR2 YNFKEQ. V lost 1 base to trimming and J lost 2 bases; unmatched junction nucleotides: 4. A multiplex PCR was run with 60 Vbeta primers and 13 Jbeta primers. Authors' methods: About 10 million shared chains were among the 60 million to 80 million unique TCR beta chains that a later analysis counted. Clones were read by immunoSEQ multiplex PCR, and TCRdb kept only the in-frame ones, dropping some. The V and J calls and clone size come from that table; D and trimming were worked out from the DNA. Among about 110,000 clones, roughly 80% were seen once, and the ten largest hold approximately 2.4%.

Sequencing used PBMCs. The receptor's source is a man in his forties or fifties in good health and CMV-seronegative. This chain joins TRBV4-2 and TRBJ2-7; 8 bases fit TRBD2. CDR3 protein: CASSQVIGGAYEQYF. The CDR3 DNA sequence: TGTGCCAGCAGCCAAGTTATCGGGGGGGCCTACGAGCAGTACTTC.